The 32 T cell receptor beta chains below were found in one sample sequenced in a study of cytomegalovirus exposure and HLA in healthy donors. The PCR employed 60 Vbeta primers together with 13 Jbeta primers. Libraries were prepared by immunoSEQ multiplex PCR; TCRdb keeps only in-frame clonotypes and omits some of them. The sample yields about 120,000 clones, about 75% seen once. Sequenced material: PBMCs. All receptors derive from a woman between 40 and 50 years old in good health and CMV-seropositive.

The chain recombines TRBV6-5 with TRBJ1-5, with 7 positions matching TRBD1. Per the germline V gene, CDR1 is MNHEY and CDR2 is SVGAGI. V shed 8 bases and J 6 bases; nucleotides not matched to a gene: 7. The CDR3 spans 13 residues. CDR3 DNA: TGTGCCAGCCAGGGGGAAGGGGGTCAGCCCCAGCATTTT. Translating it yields CASQGEGGQPQHF.

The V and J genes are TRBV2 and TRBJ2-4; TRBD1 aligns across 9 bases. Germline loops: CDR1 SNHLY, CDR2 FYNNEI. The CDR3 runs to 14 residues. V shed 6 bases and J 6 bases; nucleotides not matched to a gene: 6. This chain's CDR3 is CASSVTGQGNIQYF. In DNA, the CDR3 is TGTGCCAGCAGCGTAACGGGACAGGGAAACATTCAGTACTTC. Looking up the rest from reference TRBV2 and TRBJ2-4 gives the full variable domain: EPEVTQTPSHQVTQMGQEVILRCVPISNHLYFYWYRQILGQKVEFLVSFYNNEISEKSEIFDDQFSVERPDGSNFTLKIRSTKLEDSAMYFCASSVTGQGNIQYFGAGTRLSVL.

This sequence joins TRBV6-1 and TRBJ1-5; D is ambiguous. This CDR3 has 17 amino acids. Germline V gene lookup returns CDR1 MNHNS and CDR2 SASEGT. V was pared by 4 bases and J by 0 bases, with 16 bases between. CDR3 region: CASSVPLTVYSNQPQHF. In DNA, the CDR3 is TGTGCCAGCAGTGTGCCCTTAACAGTCTATAGCAATCAGCCCCAGCATTTT.

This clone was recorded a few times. This CDR3 reads CASSEGAVFEKLFF. The CDR3 DNA reads TGCGCCAGCAGCGAAGGGGCAGTTTTTGAAAAACTGTTTTTT. This chain links TRBV5-1 with TRBJ1-4; D is perhaps TRBD1 (5 bases). From germline, CDR1 is SGHRS and CDR2 YFSETQ. The CDR3 covers 14 residues. Trimming stripped 4 bases from V and 7 bases from J, with 14 bases between.

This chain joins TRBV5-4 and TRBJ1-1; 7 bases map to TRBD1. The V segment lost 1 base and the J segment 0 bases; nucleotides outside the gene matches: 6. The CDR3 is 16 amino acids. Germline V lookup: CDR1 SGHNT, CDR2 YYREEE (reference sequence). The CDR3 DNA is TGTGCCAGCAGCTTGCCTCAGACAGGGTTGAACACTGAAGCTTTCTTT. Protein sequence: CASSLPQTGLNTEAFF. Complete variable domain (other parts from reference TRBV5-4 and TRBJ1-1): ETGVTQSPTHLIKTRGQQVTLRCSSQSGHNTVSWYQQALGQGPQFIFQYYREEENGRGNFPPRFSGLQFPNYSSELNVNALELDDSALYLCASSLPQTGLNTEAFFGQGTRLTVV.

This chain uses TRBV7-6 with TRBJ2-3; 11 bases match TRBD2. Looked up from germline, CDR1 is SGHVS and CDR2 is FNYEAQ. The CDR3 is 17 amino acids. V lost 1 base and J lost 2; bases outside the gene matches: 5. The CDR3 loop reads CASSLGLAGSTTDTQYF. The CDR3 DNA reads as TGTGCCAGCAGCTTAGGACTAGCGGGGTCTACCACAGATACGCAGTATTTT.

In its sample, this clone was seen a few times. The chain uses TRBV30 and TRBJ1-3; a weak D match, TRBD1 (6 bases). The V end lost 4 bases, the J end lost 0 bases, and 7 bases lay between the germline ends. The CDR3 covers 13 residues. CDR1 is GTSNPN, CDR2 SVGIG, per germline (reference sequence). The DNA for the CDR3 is TGTGCCTGGACCAGGGGCTCTGGAAACACCATATATTTT. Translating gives CAWTRGSGNTIYF.

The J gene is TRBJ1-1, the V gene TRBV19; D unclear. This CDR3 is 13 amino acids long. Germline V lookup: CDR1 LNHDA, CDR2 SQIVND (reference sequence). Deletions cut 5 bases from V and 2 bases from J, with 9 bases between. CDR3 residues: CASSLRLNTEAFF. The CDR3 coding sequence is TGTGCCAGTAGTCTACGCCTCAACACTGAAGCTTTCTTT. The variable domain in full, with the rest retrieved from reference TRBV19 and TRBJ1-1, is DGGITQSPKYLFRKEGQNVTLSCEQNLNHDAMYWYRQDPGQGLRLIYYSQIVNDFQKGDIAEGYSVSREKKESFPLTVTSAQKNPTAFYLCASSLRLNTEAFFGQGTRLTVV.

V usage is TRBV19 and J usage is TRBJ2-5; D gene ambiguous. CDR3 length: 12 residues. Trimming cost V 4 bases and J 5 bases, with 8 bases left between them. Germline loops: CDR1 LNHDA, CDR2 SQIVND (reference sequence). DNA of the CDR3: TGTGCCAGTAGTAGTTCCCGGGAGACCCAGTACTTC. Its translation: CASSSSRETQYF.

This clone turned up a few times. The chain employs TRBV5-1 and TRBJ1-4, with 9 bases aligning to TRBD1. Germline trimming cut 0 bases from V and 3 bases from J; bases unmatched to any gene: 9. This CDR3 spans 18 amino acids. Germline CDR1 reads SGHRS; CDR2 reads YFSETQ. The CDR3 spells CASSLEATGGIANEKLFF. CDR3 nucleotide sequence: TGCGCCAGCAGCTTGGAAGCGACAGGGGGTATAGCTAATGAAAAACTGTTTTTT.

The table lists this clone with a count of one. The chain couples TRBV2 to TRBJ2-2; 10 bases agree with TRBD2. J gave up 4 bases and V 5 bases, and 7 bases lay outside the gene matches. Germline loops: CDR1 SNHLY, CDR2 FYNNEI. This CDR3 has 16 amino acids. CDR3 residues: CASSLSGGATTGELFF. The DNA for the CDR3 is TGTGCCAGCAGTTTGAGCGGGGGGGCGACCACCGGGGAGCTGTTTTTT.

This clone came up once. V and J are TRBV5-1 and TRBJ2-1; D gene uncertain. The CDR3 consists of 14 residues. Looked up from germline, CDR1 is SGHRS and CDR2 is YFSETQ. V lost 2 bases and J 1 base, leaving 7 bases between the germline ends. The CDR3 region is CASSLVESYNEQFF. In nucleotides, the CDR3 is TGCGCCAGCAGCTTAGTAGAGTCCTACAATGAGCAGTTCTTC. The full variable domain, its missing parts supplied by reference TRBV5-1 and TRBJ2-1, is KAGVTQTPRYLIKTRGQQVTLSCSPISGHRSVSWYQQTPGQGLQFLFEYFSETQRNKGNFPGRFSGRQFSNSRSEMNVSTLELGDSALYLCASSLVESYNEQFFGPGTRLTVL.

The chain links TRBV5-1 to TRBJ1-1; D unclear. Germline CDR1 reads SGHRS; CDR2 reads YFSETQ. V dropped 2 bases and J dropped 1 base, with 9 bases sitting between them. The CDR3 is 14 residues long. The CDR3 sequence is CASSFMEENTEAFF. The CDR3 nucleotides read TGCGCCAGCAGCTTCATGGAGGAGAACACTGAAGCTTTCTTT.

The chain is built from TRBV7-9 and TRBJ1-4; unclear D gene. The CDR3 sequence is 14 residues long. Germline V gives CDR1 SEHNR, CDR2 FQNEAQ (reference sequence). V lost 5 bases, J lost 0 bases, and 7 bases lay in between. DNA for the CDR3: TGTGCCAGCAGCCCACTTGCAACTAATGAAAAACTGTTTTTT. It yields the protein CASSPLATNEKLFF.

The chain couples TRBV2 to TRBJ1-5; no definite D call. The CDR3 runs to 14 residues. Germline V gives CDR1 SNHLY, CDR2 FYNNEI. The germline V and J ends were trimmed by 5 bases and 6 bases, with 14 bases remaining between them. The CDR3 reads CASSPQVGLQPQHF. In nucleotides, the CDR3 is TGTGCCAGCAGTCCTCAGGTTGGGCTTCAGCCCCAGCATTTT.

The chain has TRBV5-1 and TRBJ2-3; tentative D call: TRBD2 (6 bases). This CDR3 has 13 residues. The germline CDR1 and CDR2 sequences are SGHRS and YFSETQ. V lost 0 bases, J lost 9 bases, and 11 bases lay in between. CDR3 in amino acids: CASSLDGGRTQYF. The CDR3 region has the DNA TGCGCCAGCAGCTTGGACGGGGGACGGACGCAGTATTTT.

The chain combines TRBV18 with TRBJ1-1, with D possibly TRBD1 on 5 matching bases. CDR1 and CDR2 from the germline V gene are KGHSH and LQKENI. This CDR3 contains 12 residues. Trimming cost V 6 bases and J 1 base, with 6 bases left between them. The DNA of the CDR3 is TGTGCCAGCTCGGGGGGGAACACTGAAGCTTTCTTT. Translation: CASSGGNTEAFF.

The CDR3 DNA reads TGTGCCATCAGAAGGGACAAGAATTCACCCCTCCACTTT. It encodes CAIRRDKNSPLHF. The rearrangement links TRBV10-3 to TRBJ1-6, with a weak D call TRBD1 (6 bases). Germline CDR1 ENHRY, CDR2 SYGVKD. V dropped 6 bases and J dropped 7 bases, with 10 bases sitting between them. The CDR3 is made up of 13 amino acids.

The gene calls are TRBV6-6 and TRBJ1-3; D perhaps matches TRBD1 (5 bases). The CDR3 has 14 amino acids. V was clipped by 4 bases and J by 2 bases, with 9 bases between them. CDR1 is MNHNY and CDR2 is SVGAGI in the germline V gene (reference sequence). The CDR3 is CASSFQGAGNTIYF. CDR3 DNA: TGTGCCAGCAGTTTCCAGGGTGCTGGAAACACCATATATTTT.

This CDR3 reads CASSPRTSGLPYEQYF. Here the CDR3 DNA reads TGTGCCAGCAGCCCCCGGACTAGCGGATTACCCTACGAGCAGTACTTC. This rearrangement joins TRBV7-6 to TRBJ2-7; 10 bases align to TRBD2. Unmatched junction bases numbered 9, after V lost 5 bases and J lost 2 bases. The germline V gene encodes CDR1 SGHVS and CDR2 FNYEAQ. CDR3 length: 16 amino acids.

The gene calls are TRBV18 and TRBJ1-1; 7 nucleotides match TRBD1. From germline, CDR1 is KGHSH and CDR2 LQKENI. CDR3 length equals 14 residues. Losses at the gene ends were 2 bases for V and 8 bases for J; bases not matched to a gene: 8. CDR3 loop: CASSPNRGPNEAFF. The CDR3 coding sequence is TGTGCCAGCTCACCAAACAGGGGACCAAACGAAGCTTTCTTT.

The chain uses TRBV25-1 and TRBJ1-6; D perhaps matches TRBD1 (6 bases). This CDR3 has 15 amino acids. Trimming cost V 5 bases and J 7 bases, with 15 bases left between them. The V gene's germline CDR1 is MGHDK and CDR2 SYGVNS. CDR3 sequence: CASSPADRFNSPLHF. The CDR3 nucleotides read TGTGCCAGCAGTCCCGCTGACAGGTTCAATTCACCCCTCCACTTT.

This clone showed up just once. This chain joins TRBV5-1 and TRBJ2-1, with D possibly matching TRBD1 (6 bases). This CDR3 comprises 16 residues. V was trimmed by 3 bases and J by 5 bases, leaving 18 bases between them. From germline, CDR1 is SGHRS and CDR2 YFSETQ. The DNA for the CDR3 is TGCGCCAGCAGCTCCCTTGCAGGGGCTACCAACAATGAGCAGTTCTTC. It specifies CASSSLAGATNNEQFF.

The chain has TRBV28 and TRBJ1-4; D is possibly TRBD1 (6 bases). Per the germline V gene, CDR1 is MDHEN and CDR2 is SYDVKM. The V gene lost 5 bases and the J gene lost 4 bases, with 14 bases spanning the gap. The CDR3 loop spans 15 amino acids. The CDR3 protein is CASSLSGQINEKLFF. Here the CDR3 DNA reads TGTGCCAGCAGTCTGTCGGGACAAATTAATGAAAAACTGTTTTTT.

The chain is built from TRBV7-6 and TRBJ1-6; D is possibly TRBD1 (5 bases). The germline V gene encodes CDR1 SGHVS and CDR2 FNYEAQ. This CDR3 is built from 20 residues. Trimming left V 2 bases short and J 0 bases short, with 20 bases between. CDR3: CASSLIAPGLESSYNSPLHF. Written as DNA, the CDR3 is TGTGCCAGCAGCTTAATTGCCCCGGGACTGGAGAGCTCCTATAATTCACCCCTCCACTTT.

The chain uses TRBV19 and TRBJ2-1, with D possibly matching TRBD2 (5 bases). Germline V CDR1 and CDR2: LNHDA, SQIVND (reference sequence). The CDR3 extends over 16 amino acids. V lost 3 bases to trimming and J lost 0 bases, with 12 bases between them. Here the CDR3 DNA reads TGTGCCAGTAGTATGGTACCGGGGAGCTCCTACAATGAGCAGTTCTTC. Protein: CASSMVPGSSYNEQFF. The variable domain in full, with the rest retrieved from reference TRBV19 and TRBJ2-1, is DGGITQSPKYLFRKEGQNVTLSCEQNLNHDAMYWYRQDPGQGLRLIYYSQIVNDFQKGDIAEGYSVSREKKESFPLTVTSAQKNPTAFYLCASSMVPGSSYNEQFFGPGTRLTVL.

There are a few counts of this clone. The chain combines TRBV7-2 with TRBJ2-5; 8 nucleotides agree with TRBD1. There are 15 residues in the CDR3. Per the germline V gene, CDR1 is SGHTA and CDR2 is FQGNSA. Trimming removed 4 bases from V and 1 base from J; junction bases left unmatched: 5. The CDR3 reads CASSSQTGAQETQYF. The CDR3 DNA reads TGTGCCAGCAGCTCCCAGACAGGGGCCCAAGAGACCCAGTACTTC.

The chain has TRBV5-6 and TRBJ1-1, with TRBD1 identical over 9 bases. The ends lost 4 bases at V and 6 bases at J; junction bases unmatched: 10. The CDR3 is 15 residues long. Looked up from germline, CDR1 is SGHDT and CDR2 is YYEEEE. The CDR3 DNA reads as TGTGCCAGCAGCCGACTGGTACAGGGGGCCTCTGAAGCTTTCTTT. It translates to CASSRLVQGASEAFF.

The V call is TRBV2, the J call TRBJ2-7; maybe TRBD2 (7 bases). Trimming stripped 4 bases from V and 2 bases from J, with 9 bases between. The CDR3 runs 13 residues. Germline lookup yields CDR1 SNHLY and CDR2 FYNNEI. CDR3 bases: TGTGCCAGCAGTGGGGGGGGCACCTACGAGCAGTACTTC. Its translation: CASSGGGTYEQYF.

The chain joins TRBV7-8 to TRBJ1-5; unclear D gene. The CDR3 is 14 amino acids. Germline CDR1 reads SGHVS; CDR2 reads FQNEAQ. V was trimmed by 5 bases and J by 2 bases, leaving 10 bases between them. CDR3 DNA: TGTGCCAGCAGCCCCCGGTTGGGCAATCAGCCCCAGCATTTT. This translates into CASSPRLGNQPQHF. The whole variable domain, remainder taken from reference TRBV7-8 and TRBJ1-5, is GAGVSQSPRYKVAKRGQDVALRCDPISGHVSLFWYQQALGQGPEFLTYFQNEAQLDKSGLPSDRFFAERPEGSVSTLKIQRTQQEDSAVYLCASSPRLGNQPQHFGDGTRLSIL.

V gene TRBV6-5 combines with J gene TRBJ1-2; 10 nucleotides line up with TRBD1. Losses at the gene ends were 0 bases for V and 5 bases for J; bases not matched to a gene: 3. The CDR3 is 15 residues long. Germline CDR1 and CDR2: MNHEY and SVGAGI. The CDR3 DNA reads TGTGCCAGCAGTTACTCGCGACAGGGGGCATATGGCTACACCTTC. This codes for CASSYSRQGAYGYTF.

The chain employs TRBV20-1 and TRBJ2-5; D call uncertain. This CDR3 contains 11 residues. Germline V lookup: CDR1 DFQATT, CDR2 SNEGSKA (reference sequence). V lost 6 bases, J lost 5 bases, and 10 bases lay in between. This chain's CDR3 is CSAWATETQYF. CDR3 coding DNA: TGCAGTGCCTGGGCAACGGAGACCCAGTACTTC.